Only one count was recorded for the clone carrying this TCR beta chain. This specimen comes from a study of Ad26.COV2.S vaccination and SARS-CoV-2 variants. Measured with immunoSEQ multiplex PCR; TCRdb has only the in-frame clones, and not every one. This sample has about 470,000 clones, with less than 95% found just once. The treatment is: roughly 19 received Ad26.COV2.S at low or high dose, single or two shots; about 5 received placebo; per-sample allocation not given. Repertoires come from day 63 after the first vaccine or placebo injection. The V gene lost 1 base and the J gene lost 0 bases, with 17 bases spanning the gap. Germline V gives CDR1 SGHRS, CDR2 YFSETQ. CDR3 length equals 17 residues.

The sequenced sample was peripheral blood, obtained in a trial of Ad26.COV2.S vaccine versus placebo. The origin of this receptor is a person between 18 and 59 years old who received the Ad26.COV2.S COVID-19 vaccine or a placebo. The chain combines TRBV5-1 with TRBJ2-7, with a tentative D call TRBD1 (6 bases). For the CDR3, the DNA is TGCGCCAGCAGCTTGAGGACAGCCCCTGGAGGCTCCTACGAGCAGTACTTC. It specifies CASSLRTAPGGSYEQYF.